These T cell receptor beta chains were read from a single sample in a study of T cells after yellow fever vaccination. TCRdb passed the 5' RACE reads through MiXCR, listing each CDR3 protein once. This sample has hundreds of thousands of distinct CDR3 sequences, with 10% to 15% found just once. The source material was PBMCs, sampled on the day of the yellow fever booster vaccination. The receptors were gathered from a man younger than 40 who received the YFV17D yellow fever vaccine. Each CDR3 is given with its conserved first and last residue. D genes are given only for firm matches.

>.|TRBJ2-4|TRBV7-8
CASSWTLENIQYF
>TRBD2|TRBJ2-1|TRBV12-3/TRBV12-4
CASSTQLAGARGEQFF
>.|TRBJ1-1|TRBV20-1
CSARDRAANTEAFF
>.|TRBJ1-3|TRBV20-1
CSARFGGAVGNTIYF
>TRBD2|TRBJ2-2|TRBV29-1
CSVVSGRAGELFF
>.|TRBJ1-1|TRBV7-2
CASSPFRRGGEAFF
>TRBD1|TRBJ2-2|TRBV6-1
CASREGQVTGELFF
>.|TRBJ2-2|TRBV20-1
CSARHGQRGSGELFF
>TRBD1|TRBJ2-7|TRBV20-1
CSAEKGPGQGAKSYEQYF
>.|TRBJ1-1|TRBV12-3/TRBV12-4
CASSFRGILNTEAFF
>TRBD1|TRBJ2-3|TRBV6-1
CASPRDSNTDTQYF
>.|TRBJ1-1|TRBV7-9
CASNLLSGVVGAFF
>.|TRBJ2-1|TRBV11-2
CASSPSSWTYNEQFF
>TRBD1|TRBJ2-7|TRBV19
CASSSYRTGSSYEQYF
>TRBD2|TRBJ2-1|TRBV5-5
CASSLGSTGGGEQFF
>TRBD2|TRBJ2-7|TRBV20-1
CSASRTSGVYEQYF
>TRBD1|TRBJ2-4|TRBV7-9
CASSFGQGNKNIQYF
>TRBD1|TRBJ2-3|TRBV7-2
CASSTRGGPSDTQYF
>.|TRBJ1-5|TRBV6-2/TRBV6-3
CASKQFYSNQPQHF